This T cell receptor (beta chain) is from a study of T cell repertoires in cytomegalovirus infection. Across the study: CMV infection and matching HLA type were both indicated by public TCR beta signatures.

Details on this clonotype: Its specificity is not known.

CDR3 length: 14 amino acids. V lost 6 bases to trimming and J lost 6 bases; unmatched junction nucleotides: 8. Germline values: CDR1 SGHAT, CDR2 FQNNGV. Using its own MiXCR run on the reads, TCRdb lists one record per CDR3 protein. The data contain about 190,000 distinct CDR3 sequences, 25% to 30% of them seen just once; the ten biggest clones take up 30% to 35%. Study results and caveats: Clonotypes of TCR beta that were HLA-C-restricted and CMV-specific dominated the ex vivo response.

The clonotype originates from a human donor in good health (CMV status not recorded). Some clones in this sample may be carry-over from other donors' samples. The sample comprised PBMCs. The chain links TRBV11-2 to TRBJ2-7, with 10 bases identical to TRBD1. The CDR3 is CASRQLTGGAEQYF. The DNA of the CDR3 is TGTGCCAGCAGGCAACTGACAGGGGGCGCCGAGCAGTACTTC.